This record covers a single TCR beta chain. Sequenced by immunoSEQ multiplex PCR; TCRdb stores in-frame clones only, minus some. In the table there are 200,000 to 250,000 clones, about 80% of which are singletons. CDR1 is LGHNA, CDR2 YSLEER, per germline. The CDR3 extends over 15 amino acids. Trimming took off 0 bases at V and 1 base at J, with 9 bases between the two ends. The data were taken from a study of blood T cell repertoires in COVID-19. Study-wide background: Samples of COVID-19 (acute and convalescent) were obtained from the United States, Italy and Spain.

The sequence was obtained from a woman aged 55-70 years with acute or convalescent COVID-19. Sequencing input: peripheral blood. The chain combines TRBV4-3 with TRBJ1-2; maybe TRBD1 (6 bases). CDR3 DNA: TGCGCCAGCAGCCAAGAGTTCAGGGGTAACTATGGCTACACCTTC. It codes for CASSQEFRGNYGYTF.